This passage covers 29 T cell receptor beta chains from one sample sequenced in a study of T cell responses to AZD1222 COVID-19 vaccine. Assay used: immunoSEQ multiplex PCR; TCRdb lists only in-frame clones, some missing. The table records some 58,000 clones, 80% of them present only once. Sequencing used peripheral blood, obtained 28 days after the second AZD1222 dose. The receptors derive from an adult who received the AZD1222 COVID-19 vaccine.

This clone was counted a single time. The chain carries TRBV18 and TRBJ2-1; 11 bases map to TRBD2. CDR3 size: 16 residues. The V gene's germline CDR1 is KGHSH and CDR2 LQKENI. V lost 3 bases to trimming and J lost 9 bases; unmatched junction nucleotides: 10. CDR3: CASSPLSGRAPSEQFF. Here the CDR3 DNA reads TGTGCCAGCTCACCTCTTAGCGGGAGGGCCCCCAGTGAGCAGTTCTTC.

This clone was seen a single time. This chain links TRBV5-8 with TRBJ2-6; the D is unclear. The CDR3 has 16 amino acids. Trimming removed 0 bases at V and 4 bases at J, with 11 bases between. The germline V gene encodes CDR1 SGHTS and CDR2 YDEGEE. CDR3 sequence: CASSLGALEGANVLTF. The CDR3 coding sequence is TGTGCCAGCAGCTTGGGGGCCCTGGAGGGGGCCAACGTCCTGACTTTC. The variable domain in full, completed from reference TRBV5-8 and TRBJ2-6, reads EAGVTQSPTHLIKTRGQQATLRCSPISGHTSVYWYQQALGLGLQFLLWYDEGEERNRGNFPPRFSGRQFPNYSSELNVNALELEDSALYLCASSLGALEGANVLTFGAGSRLTVL.

In DNA, the CDR3 is TGCGCCAGCAGCACATCACAGGGGATCCCCACTGAAGCTTTCTTT. Its translation is CASSTSQGIPTEAFF. The chain employs TRBV5-1 and TRBJ1-1; 7 bases align to TRBD1. The CDR3 consists of 15 residues. CDR1 and CDR2 from the germline V gene are SGHRS and YFSETQ. The trim removed 4 bases at V and 4 bases at J, leaving 10 bases unmatched.

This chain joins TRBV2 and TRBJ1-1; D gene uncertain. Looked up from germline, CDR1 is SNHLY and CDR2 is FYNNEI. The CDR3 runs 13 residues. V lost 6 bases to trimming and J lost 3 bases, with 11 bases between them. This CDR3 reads CASRRQTDTEAFF. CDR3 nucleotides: TGTGCCAGCAGACGTCAGACGGACACTGAAGCTTTCTTT.

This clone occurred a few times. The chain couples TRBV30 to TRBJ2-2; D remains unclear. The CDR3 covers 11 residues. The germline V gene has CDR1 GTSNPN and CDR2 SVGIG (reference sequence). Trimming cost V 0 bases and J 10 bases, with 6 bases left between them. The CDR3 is CAWSVSVELFF. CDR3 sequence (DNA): TGTGCCTGGAGTGTATCGGTGGAGCTGTTTTTT.

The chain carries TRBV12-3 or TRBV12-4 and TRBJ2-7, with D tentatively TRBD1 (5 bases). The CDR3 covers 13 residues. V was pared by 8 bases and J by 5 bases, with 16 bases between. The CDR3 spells CASSRRIRDEQYF. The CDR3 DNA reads TGTGCCAGCTCACGCCGTATCAGGGACGAGCAGTACTTC.

CDR3 in amino acids: CASSPHHEQFF. The CDR3 coding sequence is TGTGCCAGCAGCCCACACCATGAGCAGTTCTTC. The chain links TRBV7-2 to TRBJ2-1, with D unresolved. Germline CDR1 SGHTA, CDR2 FQGNSA. This CDR3 comprises 11 residues. V was cut by 5 bases and J by 8 bases, with 7 bases left in between.

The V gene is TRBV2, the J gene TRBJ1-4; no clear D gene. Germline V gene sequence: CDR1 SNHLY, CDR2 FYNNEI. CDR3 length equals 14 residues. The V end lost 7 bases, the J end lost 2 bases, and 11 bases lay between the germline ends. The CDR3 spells CASTRGSTNEKLFF. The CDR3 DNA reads TGTGCCAGCACTAGAGGGAGCACTAATGAAAAACTGTTTTTT.

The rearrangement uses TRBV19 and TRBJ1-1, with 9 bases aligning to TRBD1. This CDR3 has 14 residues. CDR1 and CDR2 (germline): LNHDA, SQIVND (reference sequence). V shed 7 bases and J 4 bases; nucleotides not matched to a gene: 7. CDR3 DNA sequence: TGTGCCAGTACCCGGGACAGGGTTGGCACTGAAGCTTTCTTT. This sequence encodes CASTRDRVGTEAFF.

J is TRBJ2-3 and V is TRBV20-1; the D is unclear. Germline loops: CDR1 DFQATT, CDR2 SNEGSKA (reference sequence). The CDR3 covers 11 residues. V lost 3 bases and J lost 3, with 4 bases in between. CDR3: CSASRTDTQYF. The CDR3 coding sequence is TGCAGTGCTAGCAGGACAGATACGCAGTATTTT.

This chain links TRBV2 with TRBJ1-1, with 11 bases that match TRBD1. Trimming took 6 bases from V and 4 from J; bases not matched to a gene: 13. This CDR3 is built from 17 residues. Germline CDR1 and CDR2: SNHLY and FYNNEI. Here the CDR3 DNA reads TGTGCCAGCAGAAGAAGGACAGGGGGCGTCTCGGGCACTGAAGCTTTCTTT. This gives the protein CASRRRTGGVSGTEAFF.

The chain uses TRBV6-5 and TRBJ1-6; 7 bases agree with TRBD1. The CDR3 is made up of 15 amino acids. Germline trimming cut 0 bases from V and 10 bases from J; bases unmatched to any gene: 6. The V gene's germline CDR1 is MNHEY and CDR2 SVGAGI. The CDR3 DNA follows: TGTGCCAGCAGTTACTCGGAGCAGGGGGAATCACCCCTCCACTTT. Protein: CASSYSEQGESPLHF.

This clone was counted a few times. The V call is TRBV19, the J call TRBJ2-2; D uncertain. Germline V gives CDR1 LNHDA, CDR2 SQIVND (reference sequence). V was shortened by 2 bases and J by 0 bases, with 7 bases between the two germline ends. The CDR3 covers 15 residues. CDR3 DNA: TGTGCCAGTAGTATATTCAGCCCGAACACCGGGGAGCTGTTTTTT. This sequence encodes CASSIFSPNTGELFF.

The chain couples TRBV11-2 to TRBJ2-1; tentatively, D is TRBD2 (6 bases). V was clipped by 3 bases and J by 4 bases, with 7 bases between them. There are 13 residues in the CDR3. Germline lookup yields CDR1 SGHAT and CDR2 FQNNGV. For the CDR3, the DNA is TGTGCCAGCAGCTTGGGACTGTACAATGAGCAGTTCTTC. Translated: CASSLGLYNEQFF. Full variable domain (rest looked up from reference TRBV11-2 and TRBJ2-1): EAGVAQSPRYKIIEKRQSVAFWCNPISGHATLYWYQQILGQGPKLLIQFQNNGVVDDSQLPKDRFSAERLKGVDSTLKIQPAKLEDSAVYLCASSLGLYNEQFFGPGTRLTVL.

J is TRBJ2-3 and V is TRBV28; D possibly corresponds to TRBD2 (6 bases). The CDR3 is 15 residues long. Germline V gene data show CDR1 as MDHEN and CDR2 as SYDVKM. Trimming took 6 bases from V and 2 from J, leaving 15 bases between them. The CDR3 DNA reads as TGTGCCAGCAGCCCTCTAGCGCGACTCACAGATACGCAGTATTTT. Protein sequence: CASSPLARLTDTQYF.

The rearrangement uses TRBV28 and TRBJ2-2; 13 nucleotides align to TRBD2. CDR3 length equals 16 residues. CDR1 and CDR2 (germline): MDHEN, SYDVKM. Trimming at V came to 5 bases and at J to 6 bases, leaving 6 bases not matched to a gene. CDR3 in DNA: TGTGCCAGCAGTAAAACTAGCGGGGGGGCGGCCGGGGAGCTGTTTTTT. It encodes CASSKTSGGAAGELFF.

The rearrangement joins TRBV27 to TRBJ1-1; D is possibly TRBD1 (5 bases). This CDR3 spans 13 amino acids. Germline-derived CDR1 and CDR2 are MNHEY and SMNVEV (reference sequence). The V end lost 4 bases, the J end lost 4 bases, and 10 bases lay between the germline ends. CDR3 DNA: TGTGCCAGCAGTTGGGGACTTAGCACTGAAGCTTTCTTT. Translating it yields CASSWGLSTEAFF.

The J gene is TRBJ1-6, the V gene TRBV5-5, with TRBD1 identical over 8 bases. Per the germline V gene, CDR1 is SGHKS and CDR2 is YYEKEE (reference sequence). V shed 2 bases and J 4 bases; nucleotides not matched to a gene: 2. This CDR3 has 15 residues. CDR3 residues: CASSFDRGYNSPLHF. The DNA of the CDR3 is TGTGCCAGCAGCTTCGACAGGGGTTATAATTCACCCCTCCACTTT.

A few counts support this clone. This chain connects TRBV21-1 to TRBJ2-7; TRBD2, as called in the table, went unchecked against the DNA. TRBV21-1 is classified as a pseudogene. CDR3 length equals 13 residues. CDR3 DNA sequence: TGTGCCAGCAGCAAAGGAGCTAGGTGGGAGCAGTACGTC. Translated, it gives CASSKGARWEQYV.

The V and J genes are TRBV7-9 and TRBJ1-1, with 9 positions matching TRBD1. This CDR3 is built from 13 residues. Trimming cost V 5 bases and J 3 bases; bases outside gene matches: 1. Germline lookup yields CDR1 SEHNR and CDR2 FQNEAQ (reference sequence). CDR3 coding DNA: TGTGCCAGCAGCCGGGACAGGGACACTGAAGCTTTCTTT. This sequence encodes CASSRDRDTEAFF.

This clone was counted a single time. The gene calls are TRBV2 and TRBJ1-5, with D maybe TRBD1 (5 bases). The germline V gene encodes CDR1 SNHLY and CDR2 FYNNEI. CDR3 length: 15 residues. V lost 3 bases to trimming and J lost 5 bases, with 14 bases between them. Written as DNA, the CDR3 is TGTGCCAGCAGTGAGGGCAGGGCGAAGGATCAGCCCCAGCATTTT. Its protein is CASSEGRAKDQPQHF.

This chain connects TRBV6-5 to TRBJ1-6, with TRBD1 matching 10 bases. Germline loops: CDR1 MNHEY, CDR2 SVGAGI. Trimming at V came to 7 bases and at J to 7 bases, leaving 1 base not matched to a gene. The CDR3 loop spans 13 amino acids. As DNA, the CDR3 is TGTGCCAGCAAGGACAGGGGGAATTCACCCCTCCACTTT. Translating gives CASKDRGNSPLHF.

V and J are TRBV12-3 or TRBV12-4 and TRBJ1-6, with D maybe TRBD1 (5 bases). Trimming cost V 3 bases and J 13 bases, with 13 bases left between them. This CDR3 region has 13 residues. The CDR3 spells CASSFTGPSPLHF. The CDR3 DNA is TGTGCCAGCAGTTTTACAGGTCCGTCCCCCCTCCACTTT.

This CDR3 is CASKGDLNYGYTF. The CDR3 DNA reads as TGTGCCAGCAAGGGGGACCTTAACTATGGCTACACCTTC. This chain links TRBV2 with TRBJ1-2, with a weak D call TRBD1 (6 bases). The CDR3 sequence is 13 residues long. Germline loops: CDR1 SNHLY, CDR2 FYNNEI. Trimming took 7 bases from V and 1 from J, leaving 10 bases between them. Full variable domain (missing parts from reference TRBV2 and TRBJ1-2): EPEVTQTPSHQVTQMGQEVILRCVPISNHLYFYWYRQILGQKVEFLVSFYNNEISEKSEIFDDQFSVERPDGSNFTLKIRSTKLEDSAMYFCASKGDLNYGYTFGSGTRLTVV.

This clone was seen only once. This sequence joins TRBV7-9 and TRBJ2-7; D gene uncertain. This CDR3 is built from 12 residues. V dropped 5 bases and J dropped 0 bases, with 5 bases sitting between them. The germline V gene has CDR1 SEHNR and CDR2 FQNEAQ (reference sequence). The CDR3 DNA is TGTGCCAGCAGCAGAGCCTCCTACGAGCAGTACTTC. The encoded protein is CASSRASYEQYF.

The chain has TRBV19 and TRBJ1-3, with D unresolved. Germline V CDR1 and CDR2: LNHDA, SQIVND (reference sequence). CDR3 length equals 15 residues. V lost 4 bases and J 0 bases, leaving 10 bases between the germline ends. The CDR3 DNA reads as TGTGCCAGTAGTACCGCAGCCCGCTCTGGAAACACCATATATTTT. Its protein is CASSTAARSGNTIYF.

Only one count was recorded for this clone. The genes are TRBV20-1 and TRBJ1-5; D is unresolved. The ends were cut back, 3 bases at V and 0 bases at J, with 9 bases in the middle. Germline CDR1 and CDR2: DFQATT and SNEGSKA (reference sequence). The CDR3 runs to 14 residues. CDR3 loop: CSASWGVSNQPQHF. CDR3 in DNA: TGCAGTGCTAGTTGGGGAGTTAGCAATCAGCCCCAGCATTTT.

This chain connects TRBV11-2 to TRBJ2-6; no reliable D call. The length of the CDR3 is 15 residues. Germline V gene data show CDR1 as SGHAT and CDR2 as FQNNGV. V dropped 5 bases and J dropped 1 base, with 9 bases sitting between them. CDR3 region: CASSPGNSGANVLTF. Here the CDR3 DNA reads TGTGCCAGCAGCCCTGGGAATTCTGGGGCCAACGTCCTGACTTTC.

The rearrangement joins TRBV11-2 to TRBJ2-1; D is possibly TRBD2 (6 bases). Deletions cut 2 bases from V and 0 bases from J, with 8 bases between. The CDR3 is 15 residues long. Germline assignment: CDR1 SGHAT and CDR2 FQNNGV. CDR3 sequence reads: CASSLRGSSYNEQFF. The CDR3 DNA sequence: TGTGCCAGCAGCTTACGGGGGAGCTCCTACAATGAGCAGTTCTTC.